This TCR beta chain was identified in a study of Ad26.COV2.S vaccination and SARS-CoV-2 variants. Between the trimmed V and J ends, which lost 4 bases and 2 bases, there was a span of 4 bases. Germline CDR1 is SGHRS and CDR2 is YFSETQ. The CDR3 is made up of 13 amino acids. Whole-study findings and limits: Vaccine recipients showed a spike-specific TCR breadth that was higher than in placebo recipients. Substantial post-vaccination breadth of spike-specific CD8+ and CD4+ T cell responses was reported. Breadth and depth estimates from TCRs may understate total T cell responses.

The treatment: 15 to 20 received Ad26.COV2.S at low or high dose, single or two shots; several received placebo; per-sample allocation not given. Collection of samples fell on day 63 after the first vaccine or placebo injection. It was an adult aged 18-55 years in Boston who was the donor. For this clone: Its antigen is unknown.

The data were produced by immunoSEQ multiplex PCR, yet TCRdb's version contains in-frame clones alone and is incomplete. The sample records around 300,000 clones, 85% to 90% being singletons. The receptor's source is a person aged 18-60 years who received the Ad26.COV2.S COVID-19 vaccine or a placebo. Sequenced material: peripheral blood, taken in a trial of Ad26.COV2.S vaccine versus placebo. The genes are TRBV5-1 and TRBJ2-6; D uncertain. The CDR3: CASSGTGANVLTF. The CDR3 DNA sequence: TGCGCCAGCAGCGGGACTGGGGCCAACGTCCTGACTTTC. The complete variable domain, with remaining parts taken from reference TRBV5-1 and TRBJ2-6, reads KAGVTQTPRYLIKTRGQQVTLSCSPISGHRSVSWYQQTPGQGLQFLFEYFSETQRNKGNFPGRFSGRQFSNSRSEMNVSTLELGDSALYLCASSGTGANVLTFGAGSRLTVL.